This TCR beta chain was sequenced during a study of T cells after yellow fever vaccination. This clonotype was seen repeatedly, ten times or more. UMIs were added to TCR cDNA along with a universal primer site when it was made by 5'RACE template switching. TCRdb analysed the 5' RACE reads with MiXCR anew, one entry per CDR3 protein. The sample consists of 350,000 to 450,000 distinct CDR3 sequences, around 6.5% of them appearing once. Trimming took 5 bases from V and 1 from J, leaving 12 bases between them. The CDR3 spans 15 residues. Germline V CDR1 and CDR2: SEHNR, FQNEAQ (reference sequence). The J gene is TRBJ2-4, the V gene TRBV7-9, with D perhaps TRBD2 (5 bases). The sample consisted of PBMCs, taken 5 days after the yellow fever booster vaccination. The clonotype comes from a man aged 25 to 45 who received the YFV17D yellow fever vaccine. The CDR3 region is CASSKSGEAKNIQYF. The CDR3 nucleotides read TGTGCCAGCAGCAAAAGTGGGGAGGCCAAAAACATTCAGTACTTC.